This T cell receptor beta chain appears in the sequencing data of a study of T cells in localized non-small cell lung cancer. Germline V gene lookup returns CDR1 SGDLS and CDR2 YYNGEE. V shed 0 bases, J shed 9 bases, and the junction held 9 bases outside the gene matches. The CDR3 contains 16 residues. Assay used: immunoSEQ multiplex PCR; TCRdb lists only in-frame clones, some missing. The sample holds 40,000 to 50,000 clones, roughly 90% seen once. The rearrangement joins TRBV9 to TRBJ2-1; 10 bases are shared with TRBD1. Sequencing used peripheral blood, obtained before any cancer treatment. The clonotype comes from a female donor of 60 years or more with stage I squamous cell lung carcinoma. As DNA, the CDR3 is TGTGCCAGCAGCGTAGGTCGGGACAGGGGCGTTGGTGAGCAGTTCTTC. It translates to CASSVGRDRGVGEQFF.